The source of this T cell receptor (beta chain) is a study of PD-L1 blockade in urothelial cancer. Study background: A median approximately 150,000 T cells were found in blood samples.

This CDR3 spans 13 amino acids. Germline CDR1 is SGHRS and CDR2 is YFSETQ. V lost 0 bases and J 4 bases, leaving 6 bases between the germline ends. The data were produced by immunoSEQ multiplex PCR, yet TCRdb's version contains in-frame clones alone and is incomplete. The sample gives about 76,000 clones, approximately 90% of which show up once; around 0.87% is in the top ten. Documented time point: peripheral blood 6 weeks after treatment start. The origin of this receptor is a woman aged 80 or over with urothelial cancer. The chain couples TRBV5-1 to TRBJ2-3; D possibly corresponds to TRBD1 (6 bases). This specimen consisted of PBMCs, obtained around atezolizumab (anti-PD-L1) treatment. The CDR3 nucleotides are TGCGCCAGCAGCTTGGAGGGGGCAGATACGCAGTATTTT. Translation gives CASSLEGADTQYF.